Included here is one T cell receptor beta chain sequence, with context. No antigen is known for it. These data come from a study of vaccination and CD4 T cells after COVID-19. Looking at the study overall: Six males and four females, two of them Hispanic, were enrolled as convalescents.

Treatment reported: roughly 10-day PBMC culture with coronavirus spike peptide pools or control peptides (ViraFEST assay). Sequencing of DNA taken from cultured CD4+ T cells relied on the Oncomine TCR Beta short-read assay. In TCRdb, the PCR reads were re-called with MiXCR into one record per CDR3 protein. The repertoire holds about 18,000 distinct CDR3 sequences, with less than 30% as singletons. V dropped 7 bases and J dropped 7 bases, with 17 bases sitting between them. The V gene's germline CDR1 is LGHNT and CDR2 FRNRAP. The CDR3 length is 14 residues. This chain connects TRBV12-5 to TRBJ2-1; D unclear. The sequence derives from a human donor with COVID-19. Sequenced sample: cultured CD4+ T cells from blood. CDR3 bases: TGTGCTAGTGTGGGCTACCCCGCGGCGAATGAGCAGTTCTTC. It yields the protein CASVGYPAANEQFF.